A single sample gave rise to the 5 T cell receptor beta chains below, sequenced in a study of human T cells and chemical hapten exposure. TCRdb independently ran MiXCR on the RACE reads; one entry per CDR3 protein. The sample lists approximately 120,000 distinct CDR3 sequences, 9.2% seen once, with 3.1% in the top ten. Time point given: patch test 2, 6 weeks after DPC sensitization. The treatment denotes: therapeutic diphenylcyclopropenone sensitization with weekly scalp DPC. The sequenced sample was whole blood, obtained in connection with sensitization to the hapten diphenylcyclopropenone (DPC). Receptors were obtained from a woman in her thirties or forties with alopecia areata. Some clones in this sample may be carry-over from other donors' samples.

This clonotype was seen repeatedly, ten times or more. This chain uses TRBV12-3 or TRBV12-4 with TRBJ2-2; 8 bases fit TRBD2. V lost 5 bases to trimming and J lost 4 bases; unmatched junction nucleotides: 9. The CDR3 spans 16 residues. CDR3 residues: CASSPDGGAGTGELFF. The DNA for the CDR3 is TGTGCCAGCAGTCCTGACGGGGGGGCCGGCACCGGGGAGCTGTTTTTT.

For this clonotype: It may be a read error: a sequence one base away is much more abundant. The gene calls are TRBV7-8 and TRBJ1-1; the D is unclear. CDR3 length: 15 amino acids. The germline CDR1 and CDR2 sequences are SGHVS and FQNEAQ. The V gene lost 1 base and the J gene lost 5 bases, with 14 bases spanning the gap. Written as DNA, the CDR3 is TGTGCCAGCAGCTTAGTAAAGGCGGGCGGAACTGAAGCTTTCTTT. Its translation is CASSLVKAGGTEAFF.

On this clonotype itself: This sequence may be a read error, since a much larger clone differs from it by one base. The rearrangement uses TRBV20-1 and TRBJ1-5; D unresolved. The CDR3 covers 14 residues. Germline-derived CDR1 and CDR2 are DFQATT and SNEGSKA (reference sequence). The CDR3: CSAIPPPANQPHHF. CDR3 DNA: TGCAGTGCTATCCCCCCTCCTGCGAATCAGCCCCACCATTTT.

In this sample, this clonotype turned up many times. The rearrangement joins TRBV5-1 to TRBJ2-5; 10 bases align to TRBD1. CDR3 length equals 15 residues. Per germline, CDR1 SGHRS and CDR2 YFSETQ. Germline trimming cut 5 bases from V and 4 bases from J; bases unmatched to any gene: 8. The CDR3 sequence is CASRFAGTGAETQYF. CDR3 coding DNA: TGCGCCAGCAGGTTCGCCGGGACAGGGGCAGAGACCCAGTACTTC.

This clonotype was found a few times. The CDR3: CASSQGDSNQPQHF. As DNA, the CDR3 is TGTGCCAGCAGCCAGGGGGATAGCAATCAGCCCCAGCATTTT. The chain joins TRBV9 to TRBJ1-5; 7 positions agree with TRBD1. J was trimmed by 0 bases and V by 4 bases; bases with no gene match: 1. This CDR3 region has 14 residues. Germline V gene data show CDR1 as SGDLS and CDR2 as YYNGEE.